Listed here are 14 T cell receptor beta chains from one sample, sequenced in a study of long-term antiretroviral therapy in people with HIV (dated by TCRdb to the early 2020s). The immunoSEQ hsTCRB v3.0 assay was used at survey level resolution to sequence the TRB variable region. Not all clones reach the TCRdb copy of this immuneACCESS table, which keeps in-frame sequences only. Checked studies attribute under half of the gap to unresolved V genes and leave the rest unexplained. The sample contains roughly 40,000 clones, roughly 90% of them found a single time. The top ten constitute under 5% of the sample. This material consisted of unsorted PBMCs, taken 1.2 years after starting antiretroviral therapy. The receptors derive from a woman between 50 and 59 years old with HIV.

The J gene is TRBJ1-3, the V gene TRBV6-6, with D uncertain. The CDR3 is made up of 10 amino acids. Germline CDR1 is MNHNY and CDR2 is SVGAGI (reference sequence). V lost 6 bases and J 4 bases, leaving 1 base between the germline ends. This CDR3 is CASRGNTIYF. In DNA, the CDR3 is TGTGCCAGCAGGGGAAACACCATATATTTT.

The rearrangement joins TRBV6-5 to TRBJ1-1; D is unclear. The ends were cut back, 2 bases at V and 5 bases at J, with 9 bases in the middle. The CDR3 loop spans 13 amino acids. CDR1 is MNHEY, CDR2 SVGAGI, per germline. The CDR3 DNA reads as TGTGCCAGCAGTTACAACCGGGGTACTGAAGCTTTCTTT. This sequence encodes CASSYNRGTEAFF.

This clone was detected only a few times. The rearrangement joins TRBV7-9 to TRBJ1-2; D ambiguous. V lost 2 bases and J 6 bases, leaving 10 bases between the germline ends. Germline CDR1 is SEHNR and CDR2 is FQNEAQ (reference sequence). CDR3 size: 13 residues. The CDR3 coding sequence is TGTGCCAGCAGCTTAACCGGAATAGATGGCTACACCTTC. It encodes CASSLTGIDGYTF.

The rearrangement joins TRBV27 to TRBJ2-5, with 8 bases identical to TRBD2. This CDR3 region has 15 residues. The junction had 9 bases not matched to a gene; V was cut back by 5 bases and J by 4 bases. The V gene's germline CDR1 is MNHEY and CDR2 SMNVEV (reference sequence). CDR3: CASSLRLAPRETQYF. For the CDR3, the DNA is TGTGCCAGCAGTCTACGACTAGCGCCCCGAGAGACCCAGTACTTC.

The chain couples TRBV7-3 to TRBJ1-1, with D unclear. From germline, CDR1 is SGHTA and CDR2 FQGTGA. This CDR3 comprises 13 residues. V was trimmed by 5 bases and J by 5 bases, leaving 12 bases between them. CDR3 sequence: CASSLGFGTEAFF. The CDR3 DNA reads as TGTGCCAGCAGCCTAGGGTTTGGGACTGAAGCTTTCTTT.

The chain couples TRBV6-4 to TRBJ2-7, with 9 nucleotides matching TRBD1. Germline values: CDR1 MRHNA, CDR2 SNTAGT. The V gene end was trimmed by 6 bases and the J gene end by 5 bases; junction bases not matched to a gene: 11. CDR3 length equals 15 residues. The CDR3, as DNA: TGTGCCAGCAGGATACCGGGACAGGGAGGCGACGAGCAGTACTTC. Protein sequence: CASRIPGQGGDEQYF.

The chain recombines TRBV4-3 with TRBJ1-2, with no clear D. CDR3 length: 13 amino acids. Trimming removed 1 base at V and 10 bases at J, with 13 bases between. CDR1 is LGHNA, CDR2 YSLEER, per germline. The CDR3 loop reads CASSQVNGPLYTF. CDR3 DNA: TGCGCCAGCAGCCAAGTGAACGGTCCCCTCTACACCTTC.

The chain has TRBV7-9 and TRBJ1-1; 8 bases are a match to TRBD1. Germline trimming cut 4 bases from V and 11 bases from J; bases unmatched to any gene: 9. Germline loops: CDR1 SEHNR, CDR2 FQNEAQ (reference sequence). The CDR3 is made up of 13 amino acids. The CDR3 sequence: CASSSTGAKLAFF. CDR3 nucleotide sequence: TGTGCCAGCAGCTCGACAGGGGCCAAGCTTGCTTTCTTT.

This clone was seen only once. The chain recombines TRBV29-1 with TRBJ1-1; 7 bases are shared with TRBD1. Trimming at V came to 4 bases and at J to 4 bases, leaving 9 bases not matched to a gene. CDR1 SQVTM and CDR2 ANQGSEA come from the germline V gene. The length of the CDR3 is 14 residues. The CDR3 DNA follows: TGCAGCGTTGGTGTGCAGGGGGGGGGCACTGAAGCTTTCTTT. Its protein is CSVGVQGGGTEAFF.

The table lists this clone with a count of one. Written as DNA, the CDR3 is TGTGCCAGCAGAGACTCGAGCTCCTACAATGAGCAGTTCTTC. Residues: CASRDSSSYNEQFF. This chain uses TRBV6-1 with TRBJ2-1; D not resolved. This CDR3 has 14 residues. V was shortened by 6 bases and J by 0 bases, with 9 bases between the two germline ends. Germline CDR1 reads MNHNS; CDR2 reads SASEGT.

The chain couples TRBV7-6 to TRBJ1-6, with 10 bases lining up with TRBD1. CDR1 is SGHVS, CDR2 FNYEAQ, per germline. V gave up 3 bases and J gave up 8 bases; unmatched junction bases: 4. There are 15 residues in the CDR3. The CDR3 region is CASSLSGTGDSPLHF. CDR3 sequence (DNA): TGTGCCAGCAGCTTGTCCGGGACAGGGGATTCACCCCTCCACTTT. Using reference TRBV7-6 and TRBJ1-6 for the parts outside the CDR3, the full variable domain is GAGVSQSPRYKVTKRGQDVALRCDPISGHVSLYWYRQALGQGPEFLTYFNYEAQQDKSGLPNDRFSAERPEGSISTLTIQRTEQRDSAMYRCASSLSGTGDSPLHFGNGTRLTVT.

For the CDR3, the DNA is TGTGCCATCAGTGAGTCGGGGGGCACTGAAGCTTTCTTT. Amino acids: CAISESGGTEAFF. This rearrangement joins TRBV10-3 to TRBJ1-1, with D maybe TRBD1 (5 bases). This CDR3 spans 13 amino acids. In germline, CDR1 is ENHRY, CDR2 SYGVKD. Trimming left V 0 bases short and J 4 bases short, with 6 bases between.

The V and J genes are TRBV5-1 and TRBJ1-1; tentatively, D is TRBD1 (5 bases). The germline V gene encodes CDR1 SGHRS and CDR2 YFSETQ. The CDR3 runs to 15 residues. Trimming shortened V by 4 bases and J by 6 bases, and 19 bases separated the two germline ends. The CDR3 is CASSPDSTRTAEAFF. The CDR3 region has the DNA TGCGCCAGCAGCCCTGACAGCACTCGAACGGCTGAAGCTTTCTTT. The full variable domain, in which reference TRBV5-1 and TRBJ1-1 provide the parts outside the CDR3, is KAGVTQTPRYLIKTRGQQVTLSCSPISGHRSVSWYQQTPGQGLQFLFEYFSETQRNKGNFPGRFSGRQFSNSRSEMNVSTLELGDSALYLCASSPDSTRTAEAFFGQGTRLTVV.

The chain recombines TRBV5-1 with TRBJ2-7; TRBD1 is a possible D gene (6 bases). CDR1 and CDR2 from the germline V gene are SGHRS and YFSETQ. There are 13 residues in the CDR3. V lost 4 bases and J lost 5, with 13 bases in between. CDR3 nucleotides: TGCGCCAGCAGCGTACAGGGATCAAACGAGCAGTACTTC. Translation: CASSVQGSNEQYF.